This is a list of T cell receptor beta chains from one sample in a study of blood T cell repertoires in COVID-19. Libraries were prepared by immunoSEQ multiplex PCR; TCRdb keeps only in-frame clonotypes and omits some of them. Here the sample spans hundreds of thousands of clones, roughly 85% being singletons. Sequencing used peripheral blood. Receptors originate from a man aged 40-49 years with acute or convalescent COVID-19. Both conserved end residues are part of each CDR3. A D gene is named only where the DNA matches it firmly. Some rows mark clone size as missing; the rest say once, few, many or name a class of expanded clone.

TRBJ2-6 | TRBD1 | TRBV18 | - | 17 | CASSPGQGNSGANVLTF | TGTGCCAGCTCACCGGGACAGGGTAATTCTGGGGCCAACGTCCTGACTTTC
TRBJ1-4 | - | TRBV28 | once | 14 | CASSNRLPNEKLFF | TGTGCCAGCAGCAACAGGCTCCCCAATGAAAAACTGTTTTTT
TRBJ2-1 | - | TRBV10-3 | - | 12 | CANPRQDSEQFF | TGTGCCAATCCACGACAGGATTCTGAGCAGTTCTTC
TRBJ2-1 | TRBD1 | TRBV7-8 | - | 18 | CASSLEIRDRGAYNEQFF | TGTGCCAGCAGCTTAGAAATCCGGGACAGGGGAGCCTACAATGAGCAGTTCTTC
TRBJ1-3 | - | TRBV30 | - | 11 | CAWSYSDTIYF | TGTGCCTGGAGTTACTCTGACACCATATATTTT
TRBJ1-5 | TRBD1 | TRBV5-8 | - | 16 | CASSLPGTGTYQPQHF | TGTGCCAGCAGCTTGCCTGGGACAGGGACTTATCAGCCCCAGCATTTT
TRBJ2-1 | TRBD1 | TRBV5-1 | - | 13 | CASSLQGPNEQFF | TGCGCCAGCAGCTTACAGGGGCCCAATGAGCAGTTCTTC
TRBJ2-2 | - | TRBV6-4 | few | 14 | CASSLRGNTGELFF | TGTGCCAGCAGCCTACGGGGGAACACCGGGGAGCTGTTTTTT
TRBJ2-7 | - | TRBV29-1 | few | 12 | CSVDPVSYEQYF | TGCAGCGTTGACCCTGTCTCCTACGAGCAGTACTTC
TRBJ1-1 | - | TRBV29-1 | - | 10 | CSAAGQKAFF | TGCAGCGCCGCTGGACAGAAAGCTTTCTTT
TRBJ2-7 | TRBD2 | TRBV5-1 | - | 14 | CASSSSGGFNEQYF | TGCGCCAGCAGTTCTAGCGGGGGGTTCAACGAGCAGTACTTC
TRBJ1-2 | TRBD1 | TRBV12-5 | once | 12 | CASSTGDYGYTF | TGTGCTAGCTCGACAGGGGACTATGGCTACACCTTC
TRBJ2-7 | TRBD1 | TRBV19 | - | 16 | CASRNEHRGLHYEQYF | TGTGCCAGTAGAAACGAACACAGGGGTCTCCACTACGAGCAGTACTTC
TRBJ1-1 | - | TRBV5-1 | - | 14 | CASRTTDSNTEAFF | TGCGCCAGCAGGACGACAGACTCGAACACTGAAGCTTTCTTT
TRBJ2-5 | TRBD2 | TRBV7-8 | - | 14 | CASSFQGRDETQYF | TGTGCCAGCAGCTTTCAAGGGAGGGACGAGACCCAGTACTTC
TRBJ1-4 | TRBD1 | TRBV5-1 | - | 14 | CASKIGTGTEKLFF | TGCGCCAGCAAGATCGGGACAGGGACTGAAAAACTGTTTTTT
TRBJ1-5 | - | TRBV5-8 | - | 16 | CASSPRVDSSNQPQHF | TGTGCCAGCAGCCCGAGGGTGGACAGTAGCAATCAGCCCCAGCATTTT
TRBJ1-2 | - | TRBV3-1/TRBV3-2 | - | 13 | CASSQEQLYGYTF | TGTGCCAGCAGCCAAGAACAGCTCTATGGCTACACCTTC
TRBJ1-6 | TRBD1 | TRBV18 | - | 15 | CASSLIRGADSPLHF | TGTGCCAGCTCCCTCATCAGGGGGGCGGATTCACCCCTCCACTTT
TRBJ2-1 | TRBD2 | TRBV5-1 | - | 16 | CASSLLPSGSYNEQFF | TGCGCCAGCAGCTTGTTGCCTAGCGGCTCCTACAATGAGCAGTTCTTC
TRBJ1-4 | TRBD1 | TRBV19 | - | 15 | CASSISGTGREKLFF | TGTGCCAGTAGTATCTCCGGGACAGGTCGTGAAAAACTGTTTTTT
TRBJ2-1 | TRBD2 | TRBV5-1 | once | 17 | CASSLRLAEYSYNEQFF | TGCGCCAGCAGCCTGAGACTAGCGGAATACTCCTACAATGAGCAGTTCTTC
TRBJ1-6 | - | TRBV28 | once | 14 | CASSLGTHNSPLHF | TGTGCCAGCAGTTTAGGGACACATAATTCACCCCTCCACTTT
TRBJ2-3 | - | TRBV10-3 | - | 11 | CASGLTDTQYF | TGTGCCAGCGGACTAACCGATACGCAGTATTTT
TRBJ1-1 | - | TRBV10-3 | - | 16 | CAISESVTAGSSEAFF | TGTGCCATCAGTGAGTCCGTAACGGCGGGGAGCTCTGAAGCTTTCTTT
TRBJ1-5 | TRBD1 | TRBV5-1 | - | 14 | CASSLQGGNQPQHF | TGCGCCAGCAGCCTGCAGGGGGGCAATCAGCCCCAGCATTTT
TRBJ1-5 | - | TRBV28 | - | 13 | CASSINSNQPQHF | TGTGCCAGCAGTATAAATAGCAATCAGCCCCAGCATTTT
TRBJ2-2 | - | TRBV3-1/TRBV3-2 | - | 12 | CASQKDTGELFF | TGTGCCAGCCAGAAAGACACCGGGGAGCTGTTTTTT
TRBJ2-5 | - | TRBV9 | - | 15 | CASSVGLGPQETQYF | TGTGCCAGCAGCGTAGGGCTTGGGCCTCAAGAGACCCAGTACTTC
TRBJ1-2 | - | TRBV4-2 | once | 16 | CASTPRNRPTTYGYTF | TGTGCCAGTACCCCAAGGAACAGACCTACCACCTATGGCTACACCTTC
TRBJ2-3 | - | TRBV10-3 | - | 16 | CAISAALGDNTDTQYF | TGTGCCATCAGTGCAGCTCTTGGGGACAACACAGATACGCAGTATTTT
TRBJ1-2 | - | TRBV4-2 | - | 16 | CASSQDQSRTHPGYTF | TGTGCCAGCAGCCAAGATCAATCTAGGACACATCCTGGCTACACCTTC
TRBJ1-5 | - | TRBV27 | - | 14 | CASSSLTANQPQHF | TGTGCCAGCAGCTCTTTGACAGCTAATCAGCCCCAGCATTTT
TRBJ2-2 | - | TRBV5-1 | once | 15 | CASSLGGRGTGELFF | TGCGCCAGCAGCTTGGGGGGGCGAGGCACCGGGGAGCTGTTTTTT
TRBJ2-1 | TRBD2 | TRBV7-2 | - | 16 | CASSLERGASYNEQFF | TGTGCCAGCAGCTTAGAGCGGGGGGCTTCCTACAATGAGCAGTTCTTC
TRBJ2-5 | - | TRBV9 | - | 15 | CASSQTDEVQETQYF | TGTGCCAGCAGCCAGACGGATGAGGTCCAAGAGACCCAGTACTTC
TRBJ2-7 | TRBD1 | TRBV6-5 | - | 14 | CASSYSPGGYEQYF | TGTGCCAGCAGTTACTCACCAGGGGGCTACGAGCAGTACTTC
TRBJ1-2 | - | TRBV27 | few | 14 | CASSPQGAYYGYTF | TGTGCCAGCAGCCCACAGGGAGCGTACTATGGCTACACCTTC
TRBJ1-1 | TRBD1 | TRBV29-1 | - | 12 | CSVEGGGTEAFF | TGCAGCGTCGAAGGGGGCGGAACTGAAGCTTTCTTT
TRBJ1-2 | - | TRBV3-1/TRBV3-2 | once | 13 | CASSQDRGAGYTF | TGTGCCAGCAGCCAAGATCGGGGGGCTGGCTACACCTTC
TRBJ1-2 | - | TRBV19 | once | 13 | CASSQDKNYGYTF | TGTGCCAGTAGCCAAGACAAGAACTATGGCTACACCTTC
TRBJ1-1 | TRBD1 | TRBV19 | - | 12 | CASRTGATEAFF | TGTGCCAGTAGGACAGGGGCCACTGAAGCTTTCTTT